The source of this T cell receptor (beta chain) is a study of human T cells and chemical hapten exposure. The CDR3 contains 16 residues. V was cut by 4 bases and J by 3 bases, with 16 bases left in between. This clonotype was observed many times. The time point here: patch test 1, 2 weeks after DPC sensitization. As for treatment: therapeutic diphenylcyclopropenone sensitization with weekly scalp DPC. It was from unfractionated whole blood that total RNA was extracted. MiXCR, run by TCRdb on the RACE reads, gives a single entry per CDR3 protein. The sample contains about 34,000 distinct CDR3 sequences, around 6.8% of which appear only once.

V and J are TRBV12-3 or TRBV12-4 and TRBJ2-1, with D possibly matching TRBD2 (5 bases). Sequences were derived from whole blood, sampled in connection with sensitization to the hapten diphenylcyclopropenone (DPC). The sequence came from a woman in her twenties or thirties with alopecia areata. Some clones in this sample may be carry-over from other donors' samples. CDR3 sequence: CASSWGPSFIYNEQFF. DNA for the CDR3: TGTGCCAGCAGTTGGGGTCCTAGCTTTATCTACAATGAGCAGTTCTTC.